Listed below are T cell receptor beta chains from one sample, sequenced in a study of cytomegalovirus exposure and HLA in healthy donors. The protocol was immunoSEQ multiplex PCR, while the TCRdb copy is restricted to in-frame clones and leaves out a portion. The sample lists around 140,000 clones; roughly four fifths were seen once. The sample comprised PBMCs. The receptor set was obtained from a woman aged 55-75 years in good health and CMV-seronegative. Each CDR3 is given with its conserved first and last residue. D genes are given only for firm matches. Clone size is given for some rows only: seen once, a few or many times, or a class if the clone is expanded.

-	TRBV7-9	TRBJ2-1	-	TGTGCCAGCAGCCCCCCACAGCCGTACAATGAGCAGTTCTTC	CASSPPQPYNEQFF
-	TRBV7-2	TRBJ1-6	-	TGTGCCAGCAGCTTAGGCAGGGGAGAGTCACCCCTCCACTTT	CASSLGRGESPLHF
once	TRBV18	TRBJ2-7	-	TGTGCCAGCTCACCACAACCAGCCAGGGGGGCGCTGGGGGCCTACGAGCAGTACTTC	CASSPQPARGALGAYEQYF
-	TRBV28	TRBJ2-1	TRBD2	TGTGCCAGCAGTCGCGCTAGCGGGTTCAATGAGCAGTTCTTC	CASSRASGFNEQFF
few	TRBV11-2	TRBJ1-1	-	TGTGCCAGCAGCTTAGATACTGGCGGGAGTGCTTTCTTT	CASSLDTGGSAFF
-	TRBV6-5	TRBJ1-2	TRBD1	TGTGCCAGCAGTTTCCGGACAGGGGTTAACTATGGCTACACCTTC	CASSFRTGVNYGYTF
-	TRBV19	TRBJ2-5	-	TGTGCCAGTAGTATTCGCAGGACTCAAGAGACCCAGTACTTC	CASSIRRTQETQYF
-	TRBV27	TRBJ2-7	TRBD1	TGTGCCAGCAGTTCATCCCCCGGACAGGTCAAGGACGAGCAGTACTTC	CASSSSPGQVKDEQYF
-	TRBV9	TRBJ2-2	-	TGTGCCAGCAGCCAGGGAAATCAAGGGAAGACCGGGGAGCTGTTTTTT	CASSQGNQGKTGELFF
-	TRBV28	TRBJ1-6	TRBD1	TGTGCCAGCAGGAAAACGGCCGACAGGGGGTATTCACCCCTCCACTTT	CASRKTADRGYSPLHF
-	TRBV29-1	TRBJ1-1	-	TGCAGCGTTGAAGATGTGAGGAGGGAGTCGAAGGCTTTCTTT	CSVEDVRRESKAFF
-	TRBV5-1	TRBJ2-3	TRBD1	TGCGCCAGCGGCGGGGACAGGGTAATGTGGACCAACACAGATACGCAGTATTTT	CASGGDRVMWTNTDTQYF
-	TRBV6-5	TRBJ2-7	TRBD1	TGTGCCAGCAGTCGGGACAGGGGGGGACCCTACGAGCAGTACTTC	CASSRDRGGPYEQYF
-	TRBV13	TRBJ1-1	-	TGTGCCAGCAGCTCACAGGGCACTGAAGCTTTCTTT	CASSSQGTEAFF
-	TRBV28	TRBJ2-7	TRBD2	TGTGCCAGCAGCCGCGTCGGGACTAGCGGTGCCTACGAGCAGTACTTC	CASSRVGTSGAYEQYF
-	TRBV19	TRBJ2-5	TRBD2	TGTGCCAGTAGTATAGGCCTAGCGGGTGAGACCCAGTACTTC	CASSIGLAGETQYF
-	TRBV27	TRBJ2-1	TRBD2	TGTGCCAGCAGTTCTTTAGCGGGAGGGAGGAATGAGCAGTTCTTC	CASSSLAGGRNEQFF
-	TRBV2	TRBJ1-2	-	TGTGCCAGCAGTACCACAGGGACAACTAGCTATGGCTACACCTTC	CASSTTGTTSYGYTF
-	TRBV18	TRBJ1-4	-	TGTGCCAGCTCACCACGACAGTTAATTGGTGAAAAACTGTTTTTT	CASSPRQLIGEKLFF
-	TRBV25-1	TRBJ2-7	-	TGTGCCAGCACTCGCGGAGGGGCGAGCTCCTACGAGCAGTACTTC	CASTRGGASSYEQYF
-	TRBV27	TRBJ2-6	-	TGTGCCAGCAGTTCGCCAGGGGCGTCTGGGGCCAACGTCCTGACTTTC	CASSSPGASGANVLTF
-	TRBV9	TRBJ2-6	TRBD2	TGTGCCAGCAGCACAGCGGGGTCTGGGGCCAACGTCCTGACTTTC	CASSTAGSGANVLTF
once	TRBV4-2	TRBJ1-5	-	TGTGCCAGCAGCCATTCCCCGGAGTATAGCAATCAGCCCCAGCATTTT	CASSHSPEYSNQPQHF
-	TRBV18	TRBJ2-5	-	TGTGCCAGCTCACCGAGGGAAGAGACCCAGTACTTC	CASSPREETQYF
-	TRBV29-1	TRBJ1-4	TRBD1	TGCAGCGTCCAGGGGGGTCGAGGTGAAAAACTGTTTTTT	CSVQGGRGEKLFF
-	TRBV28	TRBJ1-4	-	TGTGCCAGCCTCAGGGAAAAACTGTTTTTT	CASLREKLFF
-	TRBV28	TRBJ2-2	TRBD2	TGTGCCAGCAGTTTATCAGCGGGAGGGAACACCGGGGAGCTGTTTTTT	CASSLSAGGNTGELFF
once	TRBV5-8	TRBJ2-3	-	TGTGCCAGCAGCTTGGTATACACAGATACGCAGTATTTT	CASSLVYTDTQYF
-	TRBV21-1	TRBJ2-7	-	TGTGCCAGCAGCAAAACACAGGGGGCTTTCGAGCAGTACTTC	CASSKTQGAFEQYF
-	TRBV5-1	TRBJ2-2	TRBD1	TGCGCCAGCAGCTTGGGACAGGGGGCGTTCACCGGGGAGCTGTTTTTT	CASSLGQGAFTGELFF
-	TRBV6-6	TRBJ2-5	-	TGTGCCAGCAGTTACTCGCAGGGCGTCGGGCGAGAGACCCAGTACTTC	CASSYSQGVGRETQYF
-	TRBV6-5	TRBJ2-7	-	TGTGCCAGCAGTTACTCGCGGGGGCCGTACGAGCAGTACTTC	CASSYSRGPYEQYF
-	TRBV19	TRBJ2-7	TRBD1	TGTGCCAGTAGAATTAAACTGACAGGGAACGACGAGCAGTACTTC	CASRIKLTGNDEQYF
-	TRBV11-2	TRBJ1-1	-	TGTGCCAGCAGCTTACACCCGGGAACTGAAGCTTTCTTT	CASSLHPGTEAFF
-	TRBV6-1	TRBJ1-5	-	TGTGCCAGCAGTGAAGCGCCGGGGTTTGGCAATCAGCCCCAGCATTTT	CASSEAPGFGNQPQHF
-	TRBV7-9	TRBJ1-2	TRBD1	TGTTCCAGCAGCCTATCCGGGACAGGGGTCGTGGGCTACACCTTC	CSSSLSGTGVVGYTF
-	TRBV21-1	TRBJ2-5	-	TGTGCCAGCAGCAAGGCGGCAGGGCGAGAGACCCAGTACTTC	CASSKAAGRETQYF
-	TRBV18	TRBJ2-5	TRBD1	TGTGCCAGCTCACAGGACAGGGTAGGCTCGGAGACCCAGTACTTC	CASSQDRVGSETQYF
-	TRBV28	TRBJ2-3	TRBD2	TGTGCCAGCACTTTAGCGGGGGGAAGGTTGAATACGCAGTATTTT	CASTLAGGRLNTQYF
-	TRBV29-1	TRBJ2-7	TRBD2	TGCAGCGTTGCTAGCGGGAGTAAATCCTACGAGCAGTACTTC	CSVASGSKSYEQYF
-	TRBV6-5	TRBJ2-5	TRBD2	TGTGCCAGCAGTAGACTAGCGGGGGGTAGTGAGACCCAGTACTTC	CASSRLAGGSETQYF
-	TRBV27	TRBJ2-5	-	TGTGCCAGCAGTTCCGAACCCCCCCCAGGTGAGCAGTACTTC	CASSSEPPPGEQYF
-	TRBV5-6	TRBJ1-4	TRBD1	TGTGCCAGCAGCGCCACAGGGGGCGCGGGTGAAAAACTGTTTTTT	CASSATGGAGEKLFF
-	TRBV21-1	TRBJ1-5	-	TGTGCCAGCAGCAACCCAGGGGGACATGCCCATCCCTCTACAGTATATAGCAATCAGCCCCAGCATTTT	CASSNPGGHAHPSTVYSNQPQHF
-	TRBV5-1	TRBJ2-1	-	TGCGCCAGCAGCTACCGGGGAGAGGTGGGAAATGAGCAGTTCTTC	CASSYRGEVGNEQFF
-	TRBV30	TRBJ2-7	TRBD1	TGTGCCTGGAGTGGCGACAGGGGGCTTTACGAGCAGTACTTC	CAWSGDRGLYEQYF
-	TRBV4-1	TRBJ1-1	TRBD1	TGCGCCAGCAGCCAAGTACTCCGGGACAGGGGTAAGAACACTGAAGCTTTCTTT	CASSQVLRDRGKNTEAFF
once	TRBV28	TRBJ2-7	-	TGTGCCAGCAGTTTCAACAGCCCCTACGAGCAGTACTTC	CASSFNSPYEQYF
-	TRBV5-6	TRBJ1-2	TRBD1	TGTGCCAGCAGCCAGACTGGGACAGGGTTTCCCTATGGCTACACCTTC	CASSQTGTGFPYGYTF
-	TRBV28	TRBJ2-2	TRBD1	TGTGCCAGCAGTCGACAGGGGGCCGGGGAGCTGTTTTTT	CASSRQGAGELFF
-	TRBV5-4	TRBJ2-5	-	TGTGCCAGCAGCTTGGGACAGCAAGAGACCCAGTACTTC	CASSLGQQETQYF
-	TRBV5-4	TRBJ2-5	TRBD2	TGTGCCAGCAGCTCGGGAGCGGGGGGGCTTTCGTCAGAGACCCAGTACTTC	CASSSGAGGLSSETQYF
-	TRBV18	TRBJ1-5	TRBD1	TGTGCCAGCTCACCACCGGGACAGTCCAATCAGCCCCAGCATTTT	CASSPPGQSNQPQHF
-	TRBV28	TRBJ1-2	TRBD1	TGTGCCAGCAGTCTCTCACAGGGGAATGGCTACACCTTC	CASSLSQGNGYTF
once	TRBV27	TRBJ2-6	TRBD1	TGTGCCAGCAGTCCCCGGACAGGGATCTCTGGGGCCAACGTCCTGACTTTC	CASSPRTGISGANVLTF